This TCR beta chain is drawn from a study of naive and memory T cell subsets. In its sample, this clonotype was seen many times. The CDR3 consists of 16 residues. Germline lookup yields CDR1 GTSNPN and CDR2 SVGIG (reference sequence). Trimming left V 2 bases short and J 0 bases short, with 14 bases between. Ligated cDNA underwent four rounds of PCR with nested alpha and beta constant region primers and SP2. TCRdb used MiXCR to reprocess the UMI-ligation and nested PCR reads, holding one entry per CDR3 protein. The profile covers more than 30,000 distinct CDR3 sequences, with 11% appearing a single time and 3.9% taken by the ten largest. The sample's treatment: skin biopsy from PPD injection site in Mantoux-positive individual. A UMI-containing oligonucleotide was joined by 3' ligation to the TCR cDNA template.

Here the sequenced sample was skin, taken from a tuberculin skin test site. This TCR was recovered from an adult in good health. The chain links TRBV30 to TRBJ1-5; D not certain. The CDR3 DNA follows: TGTGCCTGGAGTCCGGGCAGTGGATATAGCAATCAGCCCCAGCATTTT. Residues: CAWSPGSGYSNQPQHF.